The clone carrying this T cell receptor beta chain was seen a handful of times. This record belongs to a study of regulatory T cells in long-lasting Graves disease. Through Arm-PCR of CDR3 regions and iRepertoire HTBI primers, TCR beta libraries were built. TCRdb reanalysed the multiplex PCR reads using MiXCR and keeps one entry per CDR3 protein. Among about 450,000 distinct CDR3 sequences listed, about a quarter were seen once. The sample's time point: persistent/refractory GD, antithyroid drugs over 5 years with positive TRAb. There was RNA extracted from PBMCs, and the TCR library was made from it. This CDR3 contains 16 residues. V trimming: 2 bases; J trimming: 3 bases; junction bases outside the gene matches: 9. The V gene's germline CDR1 is ENHRY and CDR2 SYGVKD.

This sequence joins TRBV10-3 and TRBJ1-2, with 7 bases aligning to TRBD1. The sequencing used peripheral blood mononuclear cells (PBMCs), collected when the disease was refractory, from a patient treated with antithyroid drugs. The TCR was taken from a female donor with Graves disease. The CDR3: CAISEERGREYYGYTF. The CDR3 DNA reads as TGTGCCATCAGTGAGGAGAGGGGGCGAGAGTACTATGGCTACACCTTC.